The 12 T cell receptor beta chains below come from one sample, sequenced in a study of T cells in Graves' hyperthyroidism and ophthalmopathy. Using RNA transcripts as the source, TCR beta CDR3 regions were amplified. The HTBI primer set drove a first-round RT-PCR of the TCR CDR3. TCRdb reanalysed the multiplex PCR reads using MiXCR and keeps one entry per CDR3 protein. In the table there are roughly 360,000 distinct CDR3 sequences, roughly 12% of which are singletons. Input material: blood. The receptors come from a man younger than 45 with Graves' hyperthyroidism that later progressed to Graves' ophthalmopathy.

Ten or more counts support this clonotype. The V and J genes are TRBV19 and TRBJ1-1; maybe TRBD1 (5 bases). The germline gives CDR1 LNHDA, CDR2 SQIVND (reference sequence). The CDR3 contains 16 residues. V gave up 5 bases and J gave up 1 base, with 17 bases separating them. This CDR3 is CASSPRPHGGNTEAFF. CDR3 DNA: TGTGCCAGTAGTCCCCGACCCCACGGGGGGAACACTGAAGCTTTCTTT.

V usage is TRBV7-9 and J usage is TRBJ1-3; D uncertain. V was cut by 1 base and J by 4 bases, with 11 bases left in between. The CDR3 contains 15 residues. Per germline, CDR1 SEHNR and CDR2 FQNEAQ (reference sequence). CDR3 nucleotides: TGTGCCAGCAGCTTAGATGGGCCCGCCGGAAACACCATATATTTT. Its translation is CASSLDGPAGNTIYF.

This clonotype was recorded many times. The chain has TRBV6-1 and TRBJ2-3; a weak D match, TRBD2 (6 bases). With 3 bases removed from V and 4 bases from J, the gap between germline ends came to 14 bases. In germline, CDR1 is MNHNS, CDR2 SASEGT. The CDR3 totals 15 residues. CDR3 sequence reads: CASSEIRGYPDTQYF. The CDR3 DNA is TGTGCCAGCAGTGAGATCCGGGGGTACCCAGATACGCAGTATTTT.

This clonotype was seen repeatedly, ten times or more. This chain uses TRBV11-2 with TRBJ2-7, with TRBD1 matching over 7 bases. This CDR3 contains 15 residues. Looked up from germline, CDR1 is SGHAT and CDR2 is FQNNGV. With 2 bases clipped from V and 3 bases from J, the junction kept 7 bases outside the gene matches. The CDR3 DNA is TGTGCCAGCAGCTTAACCGGGACAGACCTCTACGAGCAGTACTTC. Its protein product is CASSLTGTDLYEQYF. The full variable domain, rest sourced from reference TRBV11-2 and TRBJ2-7, is EAGVAQSPRYKIIEKRQSVAFWCNPISGHATLYWYQQILGQGPKLLIQFQNNGVVDDSQLPKDRFSAERLKGVDSTLKIQPAKLEDSAVYLCASSLTGTDLYEQYFGPGTRLTVT.

In the case of this clonotype: Being one base from a much bigger clone, this may be a read error. This sequence joins TRBV7-9 and TRBJ2-6; D call uncertain. From germline, CDR1 is SEHNR and CDR2 FQNEAQ (reference sequence). CDR3 length: 15 amino acids. The CDR3 bases are TGTGCCAGCAGTCTAACACAGACTGGGACCAACGTCCTGACTTTC. It is translated as CASSLTQTGTNVLTF.

This clonotype showed up many times. This chain connects TRBV20-1 to TRBJ2-1, with TRBD1 matching over 11 bases. The germline V gene encodes CDR1 DFQATT and CDR2 SNEGSKA (reference sequence). This CDR3 is 15 amino acids long. This CDR3 is CGIPGGGQGVHEQFF. The CDR3 region has the DNA TGCGGCATCCCAGGCGGGGGACAGGGGGTGCATGAGCAGTTCTTC.

This clonotype was picked up many times. V usage is TRBV3-1 and J usage is TRBJ1-2; unclear D gene. CDR3 length: 15 amino acids. Trimming took 6 bases from V and 4 from J, leaving 18 bases between them. Germline CDR1 LGHDT, CDR2 YNNKEL (reference sequence). CDR3 nucleotides: TGTGCCAGCAGGAACACAGCGCGGGGAGCCTATGGCTACACCTTC. It encodes CASRNTARGAYGYTF.

This clonotype was counted ten times or more. The gene calls are TRBV30 and TRBJ1-5; the D is unclear. The V gene lost 0 bases and the J gene lost 2 bases, with 11 bases spanning the gap. CDR1 GTSNPN and CDR2 SVGIG come from the germline V gene (reference sequence). This CDR3 is 15 amino acids long. The CDR3: CAWSVGRSGNQPQHF. CDR3 coding DNA: TGTGCCTGGAGTGTGGGAAGGAGTGGCAATCAGCCCCAGCATTTT.

This chain links TRBV30 with TRBJ1-1, with TRBD1 matching 10 bases. The V gene end was trimmed by 5 bases and the J gene end by 1 base; junction bases not matched to a gene: 13. The CDR3 is 17 amino acids. Germline CDR1 and CDR2: GTSNPN and SVGIG (reference sequence). CDR3 DNA sequence: TGTGCCTGGCGAGATGTCCGGGACAGGGGATGGAACACTGAAGCTTTCTTT. Translated, it gives CAWRDVRDRGWNTEAFF.

In its sample, this clonotype was seen a few times. This chain joins TRBV20-1 and TRBJ1-3; D is unclear. In germline, CDR1 is DFQATT, CDR2 SNEGSKA (reference sequence). This CDR3 has 16 amino acids. V dropped 0 bases and J dropped 4 bases, with 16 bases sitting between them. The CDR3 coding sequence is TGCAGTGCTAGAGATAGATTAAGTCATTCAGGAAACACCATATATTTT. Protein product: CSARDRLSHSGNTIYF.

The chain carries TRBV10-2 and TRBJ1-2; D gene unclear. Trimming removed 3 bases from V and 7 bases from J, with 12 bases in between. The CDR3 has 13 residues. Germline V gene data show CDR1 as WSHSY and CDR2 as SAAADI. CDR3 coding DNA: TGCGCCAGCAGTGATTGGTCTTTGGGTGGCTACACCTTC. Protein product: CASSDWSLGGYTF.

This clonotype occurred many times. The chain joins TRBV10-3 to TRBJ1-6; TRBD1 agrees at 8 bases. The CDR3 contains 14 residues. Germline V gene data show CDR1 as ENHRY and CDR2 as SYGVKD. With V trimmed by 10 bases and J by 7 bases, 9 bases remained unmatched. This chain's CDR3 is CATRKQGDNSPLHF. The CDR3 DNA follows: TGTGCCACCCGAAAACAGGGGGACAATTCACCCCTCCACTTT.